These 10 T cell receptor beta chains originate from one sample sequenced in a study of blood T cells in healthy people across ages. Together with a sample-barcoded 5' primer, a J-beta primer mix was included in a second PCR lasting about 7 to 12 cycles. In TCRdb, the 5' RACE reads were re-called with MiXCR into one record per CDR3 protein. The data show 1.8 million or so distinct CDR3 sequences, about 39% seen once. The sample comprised blood. The source is a human donor in good health.

J is TRBJ2-6 and V is TRBV9; 7 bases are shared with TRBD1. The germline CDR1 and CDR2 sequences are SGDLS and YYNGEE. The CDR3 length is 20 residues. Germline trimming cut 4 bases from V and 0 bases from J; bases unmatched to any gene: 16. The CDR3: CASSLRGRPQGISGANVLTF. For the CDR3, the DNA is TGTGCCAGCAGCCTGAGGGGGCGGCCACAAGGGATCTCTGGGGCCAACGTCCTGACTTTC.

The chain carries TRBV28 and TRBJ2-5; D is unclear. V was cut by 6 bases and J by 6 bases, with 14 bases left in between. This CDR3 spans 13 amino acids. CDR1 and CDR2 from the germline V gene are MDHEN and SYDVKM. The CDR3 region is CASRSPPEKTQYF. DNA of the CDR3: TGTGCCAGCAGGTCTCCCCCGGAAAAGACCCAGTACTTC.

V and J are TRBV5-1 and TRBJ1-1, with a possible D match to TRBD1 (5 bases). Germline V gives CDR1 SGHRS, CDR2 YFSETQ. Trimming stripped 0 bases from V and 5 bases from J, with 14 bases between. The CDR3 length is 15 residues. For the CDR3, the DNA is TGCGCCAGCAGCTTGGATCCGGGGGGAGGGACTGAAGCTTTCTTT. Its translation: CASSLDPGGGTEAFF.

In its sample, this clonotype was seen a few times. The rearrangement uses TRBV20-1 and TRBJ2-3, with D unresolved. The germline gives CDR1 DFQATT, CDR2 SNEGSKA (reference sequence). V was trimmed by 6 bases and J by 6 bases, leaving 16 bases between them. The length of the CDR3 is 13 residues. As DNA, the CDR3 is TGCAGTGCAAAGCAGGCGAATGGTGATACGCAGTATTTT. Protein sequence: CSAKQANGDTQYF.

The chain combines TRBV14 with TRBJ1-2, with D perhaps TRBD1 (5 bases). Trimming stripped 4 bases from V and 2 bases from J, with 23 bases between. The CDR3 is 18 amino acids. From germline, CDR1 is SGHDN and CDR2 FVKESK. The CDR3 sequence is CASSPLREATGGNYGYTF. The CDR3 nucleotides read TGTGCCAGCAGCCCCCTGAGAGAGGCGACGGGGGGAAACTATGGCTACACCTTC.

This chain links TRBV7-2 with TRBJ2-5; D is perhaps TRBD2 (6 bases). In germline, CDR1 is SGHTA, CDR2 FQGNSA. V was clipped by 6 bases and J by 2 bases, with 19 bases between them. This CDR3 is built from 16 residues. CDR3 coding DNA: TGTGCCAGCAGTTATCACATGGGACGGGGGCAAGAGACCCAGTACTTC. Translation: CASSYHMGRGQETQYF. The full variable domain, completed using reference TRBV7-2 and TRBJ2-5, is GAGVSQSPSNKVTEKGKDVELRCDPISGHTALYWYRQSLGQGLEFLIYFQGNSAPDKSGLPSDRFSAERTGGSVSTLTIQRTQQEDSAVYLCASSYHMGRGQETQYFGPGTRLLVL.

This clonotype was observed a handful of times. For the CDR3, the DNA is TGTGCCAGCAGTGCCCGACTAGCGGGGGATCAGGAGACCCAGTACTTC. Protein sequence: CASSARLAGDQETQYF. The V and J genes are TRBV7-6 and TRBJ2-5; TRBD2 matches 12 bases. Unmatched junction bases numbered 10, after V lost 6 bases and J lost 5 bases. The CDR3 contains 16 residues. The V gene's germline CDR1 is SGHVS and CDR2 FNYEAQ.

This clonotype was counted only a few times. The rearrangement uses TRBV6-5 and TRBJ2-7; 7 nucleotides match TRBD1. This CDR3 is 15 amino acids long. The ends lost 7 bases at V and 0 bases at J; junction bases unmatched: 9. Germline assignment: CDR1 MNHEY and CDR2 SVGAGI. The CDR3 loop is CASTPNGDSSYEQYF. In DNA form, the CDR3 reads TGTGCCAGCACCCCAAACGGGGACAGCTCCTACGAGCAGTACTTC.

The chain recombines TRBV18 with TRBJ1-1, with 7 positions matching TRBD1. Germline CDR1 is KGHSH and CDR2 is LQKENI. The V segment lost 3 bases and the J segment 11 bases; nucleotides outside the gene matches: 9. CDR3 length: 13 amino acids. The CDR3 protein is CASSPYRGSEAFF. CDR3 sequence (DNA): TGTGCCAGCTCACCTTACAGGGGCTCGGAGGCTTTCTTT.

The V call is TRBV10-3, the J call TRBJ2-7; D is perhaps TRBD1 (6 bases). Germline lookup yields CDR1 ENHRY and CDR2 SYGVKD. The CDR3 spans 14 residues. V gave up 11 bases and J gave up 0 bases, with 17 bases separating them. CDR3 amino acids: CALEQGNISYEQYF. CDR3 in DNA: TGTGCCCTCGAACAGGGTAATATCTCCTACGAGCAGTACTTC.